The sequence of this T cell receptor beta chain was determined in a study of T cell repertoires in cytomegalovirus infection. General study findings and limits: Ex vivo responses were dominated by HLA-C-restricted CMV-specific TCR beta clonotypes. Cumulative frequency of public TCR beta families picked out carriers of CMV plus the relevant HLA.

This clonotype was observed at least ten times. Its specificity is not known. TCRdb reanalysed the reads using MiXCR and keeps one entry per CDR3 protein. The data hold about 450,000 distinct CDR3 sequences, with about a third observed a single time. The sample comprised PBMCs. The receptor was isolated from a human donor in good health (CMV status not recorded). Some clones in this sample may be carry-over from other donors' samples.

CDR3 coding DNA: TGTGCCAGCAGCCCGGACAGCACTGAAGCTTTCTTT. This gives the protein CASSPDSTEAFF. The chain is built from TRBV12-3 or TRBV12-4 and TRBJ1-1; D is perhaps TRBD1 (6 bases). This CDR3 comprises 12 residues. Between the trimmed V and J ends, which lost 6 bases and 4 bases, there was a span of 9 bases.